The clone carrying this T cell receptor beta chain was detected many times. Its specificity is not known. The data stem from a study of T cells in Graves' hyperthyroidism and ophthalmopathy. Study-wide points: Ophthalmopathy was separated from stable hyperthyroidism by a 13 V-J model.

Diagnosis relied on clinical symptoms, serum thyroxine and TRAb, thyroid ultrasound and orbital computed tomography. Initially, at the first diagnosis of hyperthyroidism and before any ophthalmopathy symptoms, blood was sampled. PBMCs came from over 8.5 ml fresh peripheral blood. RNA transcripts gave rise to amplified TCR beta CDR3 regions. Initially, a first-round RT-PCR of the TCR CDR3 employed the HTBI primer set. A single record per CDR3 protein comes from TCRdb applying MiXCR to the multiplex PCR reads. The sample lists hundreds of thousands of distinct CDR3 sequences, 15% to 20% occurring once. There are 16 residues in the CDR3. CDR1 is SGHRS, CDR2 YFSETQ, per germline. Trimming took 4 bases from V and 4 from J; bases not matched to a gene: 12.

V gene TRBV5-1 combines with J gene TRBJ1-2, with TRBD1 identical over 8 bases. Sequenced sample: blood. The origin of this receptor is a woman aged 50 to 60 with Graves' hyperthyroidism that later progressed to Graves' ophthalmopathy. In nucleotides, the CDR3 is TGCGCCAGCAGCCCACGGACAGGGAGCCTGATCTATGGCTACACCTTC. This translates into CASSPRTGSLIYGYTF.